The sequence of this T cell receptor (beta chain) was determined in a study of cytomegalovirus exposure and HLA in healthy donors (dated 2017 in TCRdb). At the level of the whole study: In an earlier analysis of some 550 of the donors, approximately 300 Gb of sequence data and 120 million or so unique TCR beta sequences from approximately 180 million T cells were reported. The number of donors typed differed by locus, with 629-630 for A, B, C, DRB1 and DQB1, approximately 500 for DQA1, 600 to 610 for DPA1, and roughly 450 for DPB1. To study patterns of TCR occurrence, a later analysis re-analyzed previously published TCR beta repertoires from 550 to 800 donors and added high-resolution HLA genotyping. Among 300 to 450 genotyped donors of the cohort, an average of approximately 250,000 unique TCR beta nucleotide sequences were sequenced per donor, about a sixth of them non-productive. The study used immunosequencing to profile the T cell repertoires of approximately 650 subjects and linked those repertoires to cytomegalovirus serostatus. Rather than using new phenotypic data, the later analysis identified candidate immune exposures from TCR beta sequences and from how often those sequences occurred across donors. The study combined high-throughput TCR immunosequencing, statistical association of individual TCRs with disease status, and machine learning to predict cytomegalovirus infection status. Roughly five DR-DQ haplotypes were handled as single units for association and clustering because linkage in the cohort was strong. Roughly 300 gigabases of sequencing data and some 85 million unique TCR sequences were included in an early release covering over 600 HLA-typed donors. Among the roughly 370 genotyped donors, around 81% belonged to the genetic ancestry cluster associated with self-reported Caucasian donors. A later genetic analysis used genome-wide SNP genotypes for about 65% of the roughly 700 donors, treating that subset as a discovery cohort. All discovery cohort repertoires had been generated using a single sequencing platform. HLA typing included class I and class II loci at four-digit resolution. Donor age, sex, ethnicity and CMV serostatus were compiled alongside the repertoire data. The study aimed to test whether signatures of past pathogen exposure could be identified by cataloging public T cell receptors. In an earlier analysis of 500 to 650 of the donors, high-throughput TCR beta sequencing was used to judge whether each TCR beta V gene segment behaved as functional or pseudogenic. A separate validation cohort of 100 to 150 different subjects was used in addition to the approximately 670-subject first cohort.

Points the paper makes about the study in general: Roughly uniform sequencing depth across donors was assumed in presence/absence analyses, although this assumption may not hold. A few of the identified cytomegalovirus-associated TCR beta chains were confirmed in vitro to be specific for cytomegalovirus antigens. In a later analysis, several top co-occurrence clusters were reported to appear linked to parvovirus B19, influenza, CMV and Epstein-Barr virus. The authors suggested that the approach could potentially be extended to other disease states and immunological phenotypes. Because counts were too low, about 18 rarely observed V segments, including chromosome 9 orphons, were left out of the earlier analysis of approximately 500 of the donors. Cytomegalovirus status was reported to be diagnosed by the classifier with high specificity and sensitivity in both the original and validation cohorts. In an earlier analysis of about 550 of the donors, most TCR beta V segments were observed in productive rearrangements about 90% or about 30% of the time, broadly matching IMGT annotations. This cohort had only TCR beta chains sequenced, and the lack of alpha or paired-chain data limited which features could be detected. Specific HLA alleles were associated with 18,000 or so TCR beta sequences at a false discovery rate of 0.05 in a later analysis. According to a later genetic analysis, donors in an Asian-associated ancestry cluster had fewer N-insertions in productive TCRs than the roughly 660-donor mean. An association between a missense DCLRE1C variant and V-gene and J-gene trimming of TCR beta chains was found in a later genetic analysis and replicated in an independent cohort. The study gave a list of roughly 150 TCR beta chains associated with cytomegalovirus. Because HLA typing was missing for some donors at each locus, association tests included only the typed subset. Most TCR sequences were observed very rarely across donors, whereas some public TCRs were present in many individuals. A further reported finding was that TCR beta sequences accurately predicted the HLA-A and HLA-B alleles for most subjects in the first cohort. Immune exposure information for the cohort was limited to CMV serostatus. The 87-base-pair reads could not distinguish some IMGT-functional V segments, including TRBV6-2 and TRBV6-3, so those segments were excluded. Most CMV-associated TCR beta chains appeared to be HLA-restricted in a later analysis, and the HLA associations seemed to be driven largely by CMV exposure. In a later analysis, HLA-associated TCR beta chains were found to be more clonally expanded and to have lower generation probabilities than equally common non-associated chains. A cluster of highly shared sequence variants was judged likely to represent a technical artifact of the sequencing pipeline. In a later analysis, the rate of TCR association differed among HLA loci, with DRB1 alleles having the most associated TCRs and HLA-C alleles having the fewest. Correlated functional status among segregating V segments might reflect linkage disequilibrium, but an unknown experimental factor could not be ruled out. Strong co-occurrence of HLA alleles, especially DR and DQ, made assigning TCR associations to individual alleles difficult.

From cysteine to phenylalanine, the CDR3 is 18 amino acids long. Of the read, only the CDR3 DNA is kept; its 54 bases are in frame from base 1. Germline trimming amounts to 4 bases on V and 2 bases on J, with 13 as the count of junction bases outside the gene matches. The germline V gene encodes CDR1 MNHEY and CDR2 SMNVEV (reference sequence). About this clone itself: It lacks a known antigen. No per-base quality is available; no much larger clone lies one base away.

In total, just over 650 healthy bone marrow donors made up the cohort. At the time of sampling, all cohort members were nominally healthy, though unrecorded immune exposures were likely present. The donor was CMV seropositive and was included in the group of 270 or so seropositive cohort members. A peripheral blood sample was provided by each donor, and peripheral blood mononuclear cells were used for TCR beta sequencing. The Qiagen DNeasy Blood Extraction Kit was used to extract genomic DNA from the blood cell samples. The receptor library was made with the immunoSEQ multiplex PCR assay. A mixture of 60 forward primers for TCR Vbeta segments and 13 reverse primers for TCR Jbeta segments was used in the multiplex PCR. The CDR3 region of rearranged TCR beta genes was amplified from genomic DNA by a multiplex PCR assay. The amplified TCR beta libraries were sequenced on the Illumina HiSeq System as 87-base-pair reads. On the authors' methods: Across the 500 to 850 repertoires, a later analysis counted 80 million or so unique TCR beta chains, roughly 11 million of which were shared by at least two donors. Raw reads were error-corrected and collapsed into unique sequences by a nearest-neighbor algorithm in which closely related sequences were merged to remove PCR and sequencing errors. CDR3 sequences were aligned to IMGT reference sequences to assign V, D and J gene segments. For a sequence to be retained, a match of at least six nucleotides to both a V gene segment and a J gene segment was required. A rearrangement counted as productive if the CDR3 had no stop codons and remained in frame with V and J, and every other rearrangement counted as non-productive. CDR3 was defined by IMGT convention, running from the second conserved V-encoded cysteine to the conserved J-encoded phenylalanine. The earlier analysis of some 580 of the donors excluded any sequence lacking an unambiguous match to a single V gene segment. An earlier analysis of almost 600 of the donors classified V segments as functional when productive rearrangements were above 56.7% and as segregating when the standard deviation between donors was above 5%. To diagnose cytomegalovirus status from the catalog of TCR beta chain sequences, a statistical classification framework was built. In a later analysis, V and J genes were assigned by comparing TCR nucleotide sequences against IMGT/GENE-DB human TR gene sequences. Using the TCRdist pipeline, a later analysis assigned CDR3 sequences along with most-parsimonious VDJ recombination scenarios. In a later analysis, every TCR beta chain was defined by the combination of its CDR3 amino acid sequence and its V-gene family, and reads without a unique V-gene family were dropped. As a way to deal with suspected cross-contamination and a sequencing artifact, a later analysis dropped over 550 nucleotide sequences that were highly shared and had low generation probability. In a later analysis, a clonal expansion index for each public chain was calculated from normalized within-repertoire ranks of inferred template counts. In a later analysis, generation probabilities were computed using a VDJ recombination model fitted to out-of-frame rearrangements, and the results were checked against IGoR. A later analysis scored TCR-TCR, TCR-HLA and TCR-CMV co-occurrence with hypergeometric tests, applying a repertoire-size bias correction to TCR pairs. In a later analysis, false discovery rates were estimated by permuting HLA or CMV assignments 20 times. In a later analysis, co-occurring TCRs were grouped using DBSCAN, with TCRdist sequence similarity added in when clustering inside HLA-allele-positive subsets. Repertoires with fewer than 30,000 or more than 120,000 public chains were left out of co-occurrence clustering, as were about 5 repertoires with anomalous nucleotide sharing. TCRdb limited this immuneACCESS table to in-frame rearrangements with V and J called. A share of clones is missing; checked studies link under half to unresolved V genes, and the rest is unexplained. V and J calls plus clone size are reproduced from that table; the DNA served to infer D and trimming. In this sample the table shows about 140,000 clones, around 79% of which occur a single time. Around 9.1% of the sample belongs to the ten largest clones.

The chain links TRBV27 with TRBJ1-5, with 8 junctional bases fitting TRBD1. The receptor's source is a woman aged 45-65 years in good health and CMV-seropositive. The sequenced sample was PBMCs. The bases are TGTGCCAGCAGTTCTGCCAGGGGGCTTACTAAGGGCAATCAGCCCCAGCATTTT. It is translated as CASSSARGLTKGNQPQHF.